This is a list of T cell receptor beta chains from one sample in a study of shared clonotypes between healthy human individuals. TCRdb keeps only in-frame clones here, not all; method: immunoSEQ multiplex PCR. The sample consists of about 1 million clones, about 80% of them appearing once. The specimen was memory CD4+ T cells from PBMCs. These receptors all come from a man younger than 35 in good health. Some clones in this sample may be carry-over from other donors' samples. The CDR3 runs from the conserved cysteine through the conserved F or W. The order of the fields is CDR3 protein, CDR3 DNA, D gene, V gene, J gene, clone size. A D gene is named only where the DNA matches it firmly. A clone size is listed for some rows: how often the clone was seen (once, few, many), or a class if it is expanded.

CDR3 protein: CASSVVTENTEAFF
CDR3 DNA: TGTGCCAGCAGCGTAGTAACAGAGAACACTGAAGCTTTCTTT
D gene: -
V gene: TRBV9
J gene: TRBJ1-1
clone size: few

CDR3 protein: CASSSEVGDHTYNEQFF
CDR3 DNA: TGTGCCAGCAGCTCCGAGGTAGGGGACCACACCTACAATGAGCAGTTCTTC
D gene: -
V gene: TRBV7-9
J gene: TRBJ2-1
clone size: -

CDR3 protein: CASSQTGAGGAETQYF
CDR3 DNA: TGTGCCAGCAGCCAAACAGGGGCGGGGGGTGCTGAGACCCAGTACTTC
D gene: -
V gene: TRBV7-9
J gene: TRBJ2-5
clone size: once

CDR3 protein: CASSQGGHTSSTDTQYF
CDR3 DNA: TGTGCCAGCAGCCAAGGGGGTCACACGTCTAGCACAGATACGCAGTATTTT
D gene: -
V gene: TRBV4-2
J gene: TRBJ2-3
clone size: -

CDR3 protein: CASSFLAGVTDTQYF
CDR3 DNA: TGTGCCAGCAGCTTCCTAGCGGGGGTCACAGATACGCAGTATTTT
D gene: TRBD2
V gene: TRBV7-2
J gene: TRBJ2-3
clone size: -

CDR3 protein: CASSRLKAYNEQFF
CDR3 DNA: TGTGCCAGCAGCCGCTTAAAAGCCTACAATGAGCAGTTCTTC
D gene: -
V gene: TRBV5-8
J gene: TRBJ2-1
clone size: many

CDR3 protein: CASSVDAGDGYTF
CDR3 DNA: TGTGCCAGCAGCGTAGATGCAGGGGATGGCTACACCTTC
D gene: -
V gene: TRBV9
J gene: TRBJ1-2
clone size: -

CDR3 protein: CASSETGANYGYTF
CDR3 DNA: TGTGCCAGCAGTGAAACAGGAGCCAACTATGGCTACACCTTC
D gene: -
V gene: TRBV2
J gene: TRBJ1-2
clone size: -

CDR3 protein: CASSYLRGSGDTQYF
CDR3 DNA: TGTGCCAGCAGCTACCTCAGGGGATCTGGAGATACGCAGTATTTT
D gene: -
V gene: TRBV7-3
J gene: TRBJ2-3
clone size: -

CDR3 protein: CASSLTSRDAGYTF
CDR3 DNA: TGTGCCAGCAGCTTAACGAGCAGGGACGCTGGCTACACCTTC
D gene: -
V gene: TRBV7-2
J gene: TRBJ1-2
clone size: -

CDR3 protein: CASRVTSSTDTQYF
CDR3 DNA: TGTGCCAGCAGGGTTACTTCTAGCACAGATACGCAGTATTTT
D gene: -
V gene: TRBV5-4
J gene: TRBJ2-3
clone size: -

CDR3 protein: CASSPGDGYGYTF
CDR3 DNA: TGTGCCAGCTCACCAGGGGACGGCTATGGCTACACCTTC
D gene: -
V gene: TRBV18
J gene: TRBJ1-2
clone size: -

CDR3 protein: CASSLWTGGIGYTF
CDR3 DNA: TGTGCCAGCAGCCTATGGACAGGGGGCATTGGCTACACCTTC
D gene: TRBD1
V gene: TRBV5-8
J gene: TRBJ1-2
clone size: -

CDR3 protein: CASSLRSDANYGYTF
CDR3 DNA: TGTGCCAGCAGCTTGAGGAGCGACGCTAACTATGGCTACACCTTC
D gene: -
V gene: TRBV5-6
J gene: TRBJ1-2
clone size: few

CDR3 protein: CSASFGNTIYF
CDR3 DNA: TGCAGTGCTAGTTTTGGAAACACCATATATTTT
D gene: -
V gene: TRBV20-1
J gene: TRBJ1-3
clone size: -

CDR3 protein: CASSQQLGSTGELFF
CDR3 DNA: TGTGCCAGCAGCCAGCAACTAGGAAGCACCGGGGAGCTGTTTTTT
D gene: -
V gene: TRBV14
J gene: TRBJ2-2
clone size: few

CDR3 protein: CASNSLHYGYTF
CDR3 DNA: TGTGCCAGTAATTCCCTACACTATGGCTACACCTTC
D gene: -
V gene: TRBV19
J gene: TRBJ1-2
clone size: many

CDR3 protein: CAWSPPFDGNEQFF
CDR3 DNA: TGTGCCTGGAGCCCCCCATTCGACGGGAATGAGCAGTTCTTC
D gene: -
V gene: TRBV30
J gene: TRBJ2-1
clone size: -